This T cell receptor (beta chain) was found in a study of blood T cell repertoires in COVID-19. Germline CDR1 and CDR2: LGHNA and YNFKEQ. This CDR3 comprises 17 residues. Trimming took 0 bases from V and 4 from J; bases not matched to a gene: 5. The count of this clone is one. Libraries were prepared by immunoSEQ multiplex PCR; TCRdb keeps only in-frame clonotypes and omits some of them. The top ten clones hold 4% of a sample with roughly 330,000 clones, approximately 88% of them seen once. The chain is built from TRBV4-2 and TRBJ2-7; 14 positions agree with TRBD2. This TCR was recovered from a woman between 45 and 60 years old with active or convalescent COVID-19. Specimen: peripheral blood. The CDR3 nucleotides are TGTGCCAGCAGCCAAGAATCTGGACTAGCGGGGGGTTACGAGCAGTACTTC. Its translation: CASSQESGLAGGYEQYF.